The present T cell receptor beta chain was sequenced within a study of CD4+ T cells in melanoma. About this clone itself: Its cognate antigen is unknown.

Deletions cut 2 bases from V and 3 bases from J, with 7 bases between. Germline V gene lookup returns CDR1 MNHEY and CDR2 SVGAGI. This CDR3 has 13 amino acids. Study outcomes and limitations: Neoantigen-specific CD4+ T cells in melanoma reportedly had diverse differentiation states. CD8+ T cell, macrophage and B cell function reportedly correlated with neoantigen-specific CD4+ T cells.

The repertoire was sequenced with immunoSEQ multiplex PCR; TCRdb's copy has only in-frame clones and lacks some. This sample has 10,000 to 12,000 clones, with less than 75% found just once. This clonotype was obtained from a human donor with melanoma. The rearrangement uses TRBV6-5 and TRBJ1-2, with D tentatively TRBD1 (6 bases). Material for sequencing was cells from a culture (not recorded whether cultured in vitro). Here the CDR3 reads CASSYDRHYGYTF. CDR3 DNA sequence: TGTGCCAGCAGTTACGACAGGCACTATGGCTACACCTTC.